The 18 T cell receptor beta chains below were found in one sample sequenced in a study of T cell responses to AZD1222 COVID-19 vaccine. Measured with immunoSEQ multiplex PCR; TCRdb has only the in-frame clones, and not every one. The top ten clones hold more than 5.5% of a sample with some 140,000 clones, over 85% of them seen once. Source: peripheral blood, taken on day 0 of AZD1222 vaccination. The receptors shown here come from an adult in good health.

The rearrangement joins TRBV12-3 or TRBV12-4 to TRBJ2-7; D uncertain. V lost 5 bases and J lost 3, with 5 bases in between. This CDR3 is 11 amino acids long. The chain's CDR3 is CASSANYEQYF. CDR3 nucleotides: TGTGCCAGCAGTGCTAACTACGAGCAGTACTTC.

This rearrangement joins TRBV4-3 to TRBJ2-1; TRBD2 might be the D (5 bases). From germline, CDR1 is LGHNA and CDR2 YSLEER. Trimming took off 4 bases at V and 0 bases at J, with 10 bases between the two ends. The CDR3 runs to 15 residues. CDR3 loop: CASSPSSSSYNEQFF. For the CDR3, the DNA is TGCGCCAGCAGCCCTAGCTCGAGCTCCTACAATGAGCAGTTCTTC.

The CDR3 reads CASKYVAGQDAQYF. The CDR3 coding sequence is TGTGCCAGCAAGTATGTAGCGGGGCAAGACGCGCAGTACTTC. The rearrangement uses TRBV27 and TRBJ2-7; 8 nucleotides align to TRBD2. CDR3 length: 14 amino acids. V dropped 7 bases and J dropped 9; count of bases not matched to a gene: 14. Germline assignment: CDR1 MNHEY and CDR2 SMNVEV (reference sequence).

The chain employs TRBV7-9 and TRBJ2-7; D remains ambiguous. Germline assignment: CDR1 SEHNR and CDR2 FQNEAQ (reference sequence). V lost 4 bases and J lost 1, with 8 bases in between. The CDR3 covers 13 residues. CDR3 nucleotide sequence: TGTGCCAGCAGCTCCCCCGGGTCCTACGAGCAGTACTTC. Encoded protein: CASSSPGSYEQYF.

The chain is built from TRBV28 and TRBJ2-1; TRBD2 is a possible D gene (6 bases). Germline assignment: CDR1 MDHEN and CDR2 SYDVKM. With 3 bases removed from V and 7 bases from J, the gap between germline ends came to 16 bases. The CDR3 has 15 residues. The CDR3 here is CASSFPGLPLNEQFF. DNA for the CDR3: TGTGCCAGCAGTTTCCCGGGACTCCCCCTAAATGAGCAGTTCTTC.

The chain couples TRBV4-3 to TRBJ1-4; D unresolved. CDR3 length equals 16 residues. The V gene lost 0 bases and the J gene lost 7 bases, with 15 bases spanning the gap. Germline CDR1 reads LGHNA; CDR2 reads YSLEER. The CDR3 spells CASSQDEGPPSEKLFF. The CDR3 nucleotides read TGCGCCAGCAGCCAAGATGAGGGTCCCCCCAGTGAAAAACTGTTTTTT.

This chain joins TRBV11-3 and TRBJ1-3; D not resolved. Looked up from germline, CDR1 is SGHNT and CDR2 is YENEEA. This CDR3 spans 16 amino acids. Trimming removed 5 bases from V and 0 bases from J, with 14 bases in between. CDR3 sequence (DNA): TGTGCCAGCAGCCCCTCTGTCGGCGGCTCTGGAAACACCATATATTTT. Translation gives CASSPSVGGSGNTIYF.

V gene TRBV4-2 combines with J gene TRBJ2-7, with 10 bases lining up with TRBD2. The CDR3 is 16 amino acids. CDR1 is LGHNA and CDR2 is YNFKEQ in the germline V gene. Trimming at V came to 4 bases and at J to 6 bases, leaving 12 bases not matched to a gene. CDR3 region: CASSPRGSGRALEQYF. CDR3 in DNA: TGTGCCAGCAGCCCGAGAGGGAGCGGGAGGGCCCTCGAGCAGTACTTC.

V and J are TRBV14 and TRBJ2-7; D gene unclear. This CDR3 contains 13 residues. The V gene's germline CDR1 is SGHDN and CDR2 FVKESK. The V gene lost 4 bases and the J gene lost 4 bases, with 11 bases spanning the gap. CDR3 protein: CASSPNTNYEQYF. In nucleotides, the CDR3 is TGTGCCAGCAGCCCAAATACAAATTACGAGCAGTACTTC.

The chain couples TRBV10-3 to TRBJ2-1; the D gene is possibly TRBD2 (5 bases). Germline CDR1 reads ENHRY; CDR2 reads SYGVKD. The length of the CDR3 is 12 residues. V shed 10 bases and J shed 3 bases, with 10 bases lying between them. CDR3 DNA sequence: TGTGCCAGCGCCGGAGGCTACAATGAGCAGTTCTTC. This sequence encodes CASAGGYNEQFF.

V gene TRBV7-2 combines with J gene TRBJ1-1, with D possibly TRBD1 on 5 matching bases. V gave up 5 bases and J gave up 3 bases, with 16 bases separating them. CDR1 and CDR2 from the germline V gene are SGHTA and FQGNSA. The CDR3 extends over 15 amino acids. The CDR3 DNA reads as TGTGCCAGCAGCCCGCCCGGGGGACGGCACACTGAAGCTTTCTTT. Translation: CASSPPGGRHTEAFF.

CDR3 coding DNA: TGTGCCAGCAGCCGGACAGGGTATTACGATACGCAGTATTTT. Translation: CASSRTGYYDTQYF. The rearrangement links TRBV11-3 to TRBJ2-3; 8 bases fit TRBD1. CDR1 SGHNT and CDR2 YENEEA come from the germline V gene. The V gene end was trimmed by 5 bases and the J gene end by 6 bases; junction bases not matched to a gene: 7. This CDR3 spans 14 amino acids.

The rearrangement joins TRBV3-1 (or the pseudogene TRBV3-2) to TRBJ1-2; D perhaps matches TRBD1 (6 bases). CDR3 length: 16 amino acids. Per the germline V gene, CDR1 is LGHDT and CDR2 is YNNKEL (reference sequence). Between the trimmed V and J ends, which lost 1 base and 1 base, there was a span of 13 bases. The CDR3 DNA reads as TGTGCCAGCAGCCAAGTGGGGGGGCCTTTTAACTATGGCTACACCTTC. It codes for CASSQVGGPFNYGYTF.

The chain recombines TRBV5-1 with TRBJ2-7; TRBD1 matches at 10 bases. Germline V gene sequence: CDR1 SGHRS, CDR2 YFSETQ. V trimming: 0 bases; J trimming: 6 bases; junction bases outside the gene matches: 9. This CDR3 is built from 16 residues. The CDR3: CASSLAPTGGTSEQYF. CDR3 sequence (DNA): TGCGCCAGCAGCTTGGCCCCGACAGGGGGCACTTCCGAGCAGTACTTC. Supplemented by reference TRBV5-1 and TRBJ2-7, the full variable domain reads KAGVTQTPRYLIKTRGQQVTLSCSPISGHRSVSWYQQTPGQGLQFLFEYFSETQRNKGNFPGRFSGRQFSNSRSEMNVSTLELGDSALYLCASSLAPTGGTSEQYFGPGTRLTVT.

The V call is TRBV16, the J call TRBJ1-1; D not resolved. CDR1 is KGHSY and CDR2 is FQNENV in the germline V gene. Trimming removed 5 bases from V and 4 bases from J, with 14 bases in between. This CDR3 contains 14 residues. CDR3 amino acids: CASSEGGSGTEAFF. The CDR3, as DNA: TGTGCCAGCAGCGAGGGTGGGTCGGGCACTGAAGCTTTCTTT. Full variable domain (missing parts from reference TRBV16 and TRBJ1-1): GEEVAQTPKHLVRGEGQKAKLYCAPIKGHSYVFWYQQVLKNEFKFLISFQNENVFDETGMPKERFSAKCLPNSPCSLEIQATKLEDSAVYFCASSEGGSGTEAFFGQGTRLTVV.

The chain joins TRBV7-9 to TRBJ2-3; no definite D call. CDR1 is SEHNR, CDR2 FQNEAQ, per germline (reference sequence). Trimming shortened V by 9 bases and J by 0 bases, and 1 base separated the two germline ends. This CDR3 spans 10 amino acids. DNA of the CDR3: TGTGCCAGTAGCACAGATACGCAGTATTTT. It yields the protein CASSTDTQYF.

V and J are TRBV7-2 and TRBJ2-3; D is uncertain. Germline CDR1 and CDR2: SGHTA and FQGNSA. CDR3 length equals 12 residues. V gave up 4 bases and J gave up 7 bases, with 9 bases separating them. Here the CDR3 reads CASSSSSNTQYF. For the CDR3, the DNA is TGTGCCAGCAGCTCCAGCTCCAATACGCAGTATTTT.

The V call is TRBV9, the J call TRBJ2-1, with D unclear. The CDR3 runs 14 residues. Trimming shortened V by 0 bases and J by 2 bases, and 6 bases separated the two germline ends. Germline V CDR1 and CDR2: SGDLS, YYNGEE. Written as DNA, the CDR3 is TGTGCCAGCAGCGTAGATCTAGCCTACAATGAGCAGTTCTTC. As protein: CASSVDLAYNEQFF.